The 25 T cell receptor beta chains listed next were all sequenced from one sample in a study of cytomegalovirus exposure and HLA in healthy donors. 13 Jbeta primers and 60 Vbeta primers were used for the PCR. TCRdb keeps only in-frame clones here, not all; method: immunoSEQ multiplex PCR. The data show 90,000 to 100,000 clones, about 79% seen once. Sequenced input: PBMCs. These receptors originate from a man aged 50-60 years in good health and CMV-seronegative.

J is TRBJ2-3 and V is TRBV2, with TRBD2 identical over 10 bases. The CDR3 spans 16 residues. After removal of 2 bases from V and 1 base from J, the junction contained 3 bases not matched to a gene. Germline V gene data show CDR1 as SNHLY and CDR2 as FYNNEI. For the CDR3, the DNA is TGTGCCAGCAGTGAACGAGGGACTAGCGGCACAGATACGCAGTATTTT. It codes for CASSERGTSGTDTQYF.

This clone was detected only once. The same CDR3 can be traced to other DNA sequences in this sample. The CDR3 region is CAWNPGTGSTEQYF. The CDR3 DNA is TGTGCCTGGAACCCTGGAACAGGGTCCACCGAGCAGTACTTC. The chain combines TRBV30 with TRBJ2-7; possible D gene TRBD1, 6 bases. V gave up 4 bases and J gave up 6 bases, with 19 bases separating them. The germline V gene encodes CDR1 GTSNPN and CDR2 SVGIG (reference sequence). This CDR3 comprises 14 residues. Using reference TRBV30 and TRBJ2-7 for the parts outside the CDR3, the full variable domain is SQTIHQWPATLVQPVGSPLSLECTVEGTSNPNLYWYRQAAGRGLQLLFYSVGIGQISSEVPQNLSASRPQDRQFILSSKKLLLSDSGFYLCAWNPGTGSTEQYFGPGTRLTVT.

The V gene is TRBV9, the J gene TRBJ2-3; D may be TRBD2 (6 bases). Germline loops: CDR1 SGDLS, CDR2 YYNGEE. V lost 6 bases and J lost 5, with 13 bases in between. This CDR3 has 13 amino acids. The CDR3 sequence is CASNEEGLDTQYF. The CDR3 DNA follows: TGTGCCAGCAACGAGGAGGGCTTAGATACGCAGTATTTT.

This clone was counted once. The rearrangement joins TRBV5-1 to TRBJ2-3; 9 positions match TRBD2. This CDR3 comprises 14 residues. The germline CDR1 and CDR2 sequences are SGHRS and YFSETQ. V shed 6 bases, J shed 4 bases, and the junction held 6 bases outside the gene matches. The CDR3 DNA sequence: TGCGCCAGCAAGCGGGAGGAGGGTGCAGATACGCAGTATTTT. It encodes CASKREEGADTQYF.

This chain uses TRBV6-1 with TRBJ2-2; D is unclear. Trimming shortened V by 0 bases and J by 4 bases, and 6 bases separated the two germline ends. This CDR3 has 14 amino acids. Germline loops: CDR1 MNHNS, CDR2 SASEGT. This chain's CDR3 is CASSEAGGTGELFF. CDR3 nucleotides: TGTGCCAGCAGTGAAGCCGGTGGCACCGGGGAGCTGTTTTTT.

The rearrangement links TRBV18 to TRBJ1-5, with no clear D. The V and J ends lost 5 bases and 10 bases respectively, with 12 bases between them. CDR3 size: 12 residues. Germline V gene data show CDR1 as KGHSH and CDR2 as LQKENI. In DNA, the CDR3 is TGTGCCAGCTCAAGTGGAGAGGAACCCCAGCATTTT. This encodes CASSSGEEPQHF.

The CDR3 sequence is CASSRAGSESGELFF. CDR3 in DNA: TGTGCCAGCAGCAGAGCCGGGTCCGAGAGCGGGGAGCTGTTTTTT. The chain carries TRBV7-3 and TRBJ2-2; D is uncertain. Germline V CDR1 and CDR2: SGHTA, FQGTGA. V was cut by 5 bases and J by 7 bases, with 17 bases left in between. The length of the CDR3 is 15 residues.

This clone was detected only a few times. The rearrangement uses TRBV7-2 and TRBJ1-1; 8 nucleotides match TRBD1. V lost 0 bases, J lost 3 bases, and 3 bases stayed unmatched. The CDR3 contains 15 residues. The germline V gene has CDR1 SGHTA and CDR2 FQGNSA. CDR3 amino acids: CASSLADREDTEAFF. DNA of the CDR3: TGTGCCAGCAGCTTAGCGGACAGGGAGGACACTGAAGCTTTCTTT. Together with reference TRBV7-2 and TRBJ1-1, the CDR3 gives the full variable domain: GAGVSQSPSNKVTEKGKDVELRCDPISGHTALYWYRQSLGQGLEFLIYFQGNSAPDKSGLPSDRFSAERTGGSVSTLTIQRTQQEDSAVYLCASSLADREDTEAFFGQGTRLTVV.

The chain recombines TRBV7-9 with TRBJ1-2, with 11 bases matching TRBD1. J gave up 0 bases and V 4 bases, and 4 bases lay outside the gene matches. The germline gives CDR1 SEHNR, CDR2 FQNEAQ (reference sequence). The CDR3 consists of 16 residues. The CDR3 is CASSSLDRGPNYGYTF. The CDR3 DNA is TGTGCCAGCAGCTCTCTGGACAGGGGGCCTAACTATGGCTACACCTTC. The full variable domain, in which reference TRBV7-9 and TRBJ1-2 provide the parts outside the CDR3, is DTGVSQNPRHKITKRGQNVTFRCDPISEHNRLYWYRQTLGQGPEFLTYFQNEAQLEKSRLLSDRFSAERPKGSFSTLEIQRTEQGDSAMYLCASSSLDRGPNYGYTFGSGTRLTVV.

The gene calls are TRBV10-3 and TRBJ2-1; 7 bases align to TRBD2. V trimming: 2 bases; J trimming: 7 bases; junction bases outside the gene matches: 8. Germline loops: CDR1 ENHRY, CDR2 SYGVKD. This CDR3 is 15 amino acids long. CDR3 nucleotide sequence: TGTGCCATCAGTGAGAGGGGCGGGAGAGGGAATGAGCAGTTCTTC. Translated: CAISERGGRGNEQFF.

In its sample, this clone was seen a few times. The rearrangement joins TRBV27 to TRBJ2-7; D may be TRBD2 (5 bases). With 3 bases removed from V and 0 bases from J, the gap between germline ends came to 9 bases. The germline V gene encodes CDR1 MNHEY and CDR2 SMNVEV (reference sequence). The CDR3 contains 14 residues. The CDR3 nucleotides are TGTGCCAGCAGTTTTACGGGGAGCTCCTACGAGCAGTACTTC. It codes for CASSFTGSSYEQYF.

The J gene is TRBJ1-1, the V gene TRBV4-3, with 9 nucleotides matching TRBD1. From germline, CDR1 is LGHNA and CDR2 YSLEER. The CDR3 sequence is 15 residues long. J was trimmed by 7 bases and V by 1 base; bases with no gene match: 7. CDR3 region: CASSQVDRGTFEAFF. The CDR3, as DNA: TGCGCCAGCAGCCAAGTAGACAGGGGGACATTTGAAGCTTTCTTT.

This chain links TRBV6-5 with TRBJ1-1; D not resolved. Germline CDR1 is MNHEY and CDR2 is SVGAGI. Between the trimmed V and J ends, which lost 0 bases and 1 base, there was a span of 9 bases. The CDR3 is made up of 15 amino acids. CDR3 in DNA: TGTGCCAGCAGTTACTCGACGGGAAGGAACACTGAAGCTTTCTTT. This sequence encodes CASSYSTGRNTEAFF.

In its sample, this clone was seen once. This sequence joins TRBV21-1 and TRBJ2-4; the table's D call of TRBD2 was not tested on the DNA. TRBV21-1 is recorded as a pseudogene. The CDR3 runs 13 residues. CDR3 bases: TGTGCCAGCAGCTCTAGCTTGAAAAACATTCAGTACTTC. Translating it yields CASSSSLKNIQYF.

The rearrangement joins TRBV29-1 to TRBJ1-1; D might be TRBD1 (6 bases). This CDR3 comprises 13 residues. CDR1 is SQVTM, CDR2 ANQGSEA, per germline. V lost 4 bases and J lost 4, with 13 bases in between. The CDR3 region has the DNA TGCAGCGTTGTTACGGGGGGCACCACTGAAGCTTTCTTT. Its protein is CSVVTGGTTEAFF.

The rearrangement links TRBV19 to TRBJ1-5, with D possibly TRBD1 on 6 matching bases. The germline gives CDR1 LNHDA, CDR2 SQIVND (reference sequence). The CDR3 covers 16 residues. The V end was cut by 5 bases, the J end by 0 bases, with 14 bases between. CDR3 sequence reads: CASSSQTGYSNQPQHF. The CDR3 nucleotides are TGTGCCAGTAGTTCTCAGACAGGATATAGCAATCAGCCCCAGCATTTT.

This clone has more than one count but fewer than ten. Other DNA variants within this sample encode the same CDR3. V is TRBV7-2 and J is TRBJ2-2; 10 nucleotides agree with TRBD2. After removal of 1 base from V and 6 bases from J, the junction contained 2 bases not matched to a gene. CDR1 SGHTA and CDR2 FQGNSA come from the germline V gene. This CDR3 spans 15 amino acids. CDR3 sequence: CASSLGLAGAGELFF. The CDR3 region has the DNA TGTGCCAGCAGCTTAGGTCTAGCGGGAGCCGGGGAGCTGTTTTTT.

V and J are TRBV28 and TRBJ1-5, with 7 bases lining up with TRBD1. Germline assignment: CDR1 MDHEN and CDR2 SYDVKM. V was pared by 5 bases and J by 7 bases, with 17 bases of the junction left unmatched. This CDR3 spans 17 amino acids. This CDR3 is CASSPAGGKIGLQPQHF. DNA of the CDR3: TGTGCCAGCAGTCCCGCAGGGGGGAAGATAGGTTTGCAGCCCCAGCATTTT.

The chain's CDR3 is CASSLGISSGAETQYF. The CDR3 region has the DNA TGTGCCAGCAGCTTAGGAATTTCTAGCGGGGCAGAGACCCAGTACTTC. This chain joins TRBV7-2 and TRBJ2-5; TRBD2 aligns across 9 bases. J lost 4 bases, V lost 1 base, and 7 bases had no gene match. CDR1 and CDR2 (germline): SGHTA, FQGNSA. The CDR3 runs 16 residues.

This clone was seen once. CDR3 nucleotide sequence: TGTGCCAGCAGCTTAGAGATCGGAGGGGGCTTTGAAGCTTTCTTT. Translating it yields CASSLEIGGGFEAFF. The chain uses TRBV7-2 and TRBJ1-1; 7 bases fit TRBD1. The CDR3 extends over 15 amino acids. V shed 1 base and J 7 bases; nucleotides not matched to a gene: 9. Germline lookup yields CDR1 SGHTA and CDR2 FQGNSA.

As regards this clone: At the DNA level, this CDR3 is encoded by other sequences in the same sample as well. V gene TRBV9 combines with J gene TRBJ2-5, with TRBD1 identical over 8 bases. Germline V CDR1 and CDR2: SGDLS, YYNGEE. The CDR3 has 15 residues. V was pared by 0 bases and J by 4 bases, with 5 bases of the junction left unmatched. CDR3 loop: CASSVASGQGETQYF. The CDR3 DNA sequence: TGTGCCAGCAGCGTAGCCTCAGGACAGGGAGAGACCCAGTACTTC.

V and J are TRBV7-9 and TRBJ1-4; D gene ambiguous. Trimming cost V 0 bases and J 8 bases, with 10 bases left between them. The germline V gene encodes CDR1 SEHNR and CDR2 FQNEAQ (reference sequence). This CDR3 is built from 14 residues. CDR3 sequence: CASSLATGREKLFF. In DNA, the CDR3 is TGTGCCAGCAGCTTAGCGACGGGGAGAGAAAAACTGTTTTTT.

The J gene is TRBJ2-3, the V gene TRBV6-1; 7 bases fit TRBD1. CDR1 is MNHNS and CDR2 is SASEGT in the germline V gene. The length of the CDR3 is 15 residues. J lost 1 base, V lost 6 bases, and 7 bases had no gene match. The CDR3 is CASSSGQLRTDTQYF. In DNA, the CDR3 is TGTGCCAGCAGCTCGGGACAGTTACGCACAGATACGCAGTATTTT.

This clone occurred a few times. The rearrangement joins TRBV4-2 to TRBJ2-1; no firm D call. The CDR3 consists of 13 residues. Germline CDR1 is LGHNA and CDR2 is YNFKEQ. Trimming took 0 bases from V and 9 from J, leaving 9 bases between them. The CDR3 DNA is TGTGCCAGCAGCCAAGATAAGTCCAGTGAGCAGTTCTTC. The encoded protein is CASSQDKSSEQFF.

This clone appeared a few times. V is TRBV7-9 and J is TRBJ2-3; D possibly corresponds to TRBD2 (6 bases). Trimming left V 1 base short and J 2 bases short, with 13 bases between. CDR1 is SEHNR and CDR2 is FQNEAQ in the germline V gene (reference sequence). The CDR3 spans 16 residues. The DNA for the CDR3 is TGTGCCAGCAGCTTAGGGGCTAGCGATCCCACAGATACGCAGTATTTT. It is translated as CASSLGASDPTDTQYF.